This T cell receptor beta chain was sequenced in a study of CD8+CD57+ T cells in acquired aplastic anemia. The wider study: Sequencing produced an average of roughly 10 million reads per healthy donor for CD4+ cells. Study outcomes and limitations: Patients and controls turned out to have 25 to 35 CD8+ CDR3 sequences in common.

Using genomic DNA as the template, TCR beta VDJ and CDR3 profiling was carried out. A single record per CDR3 protein comes from TCRdb applying MiXCR to the reads. The repertoire holds about 130,000 distinct CDR3 sequences, with more than 40% as singletons. This CDR3 has 13 residues. CDR1 and CDR2 (germline): MGHDK, SYGVNS. The V end lost 6 bases, the J end lost 5 bases, and 14 bases lay between the germline ends. This clonotype was observed a few times. Antigen: not known. V gene TRBV25-1 combines with J gene TRBJ2-7, with D possibly being TRBD1 or TRBD2 (6 bases each). The sequenced sample consisted of sorted CD4+, CD8+, or CD8+CD57+ T cells (not recorded which) from PBMCs. The TCR was taken from a human donor in good health, serving as a control. CDR3 region: CASSGGSAHEQYF. For the CDR3, the DNA is TGTGCCAGCAGCGGGGGCAGTGCCCACGAGCAGTACTTC.